This TCR beta chain was sequenced in a study of T cell responses to AZD1222 COVID-19 vaccine. Second-dose groups at about 4 or about 12 weeks were pooled. Germline-derived CDR1 and CDR2 are SGHAT and FQNNGV. This CDR3 region has 16 residues. The V and J ends lost 4 bases and 5 bases, in that order; junction bases with no gene match: 9. Method: immunoSEQ multiplex PCR; TCRdb's copy keeps in-frame clones and lacks some. Among about 130,000 clones listed, nearly 90% were seen once. Study-level results: There were repertoire samples only from the period after the peak T cell response. Spike-wide vaccine-associated CD4 TCRs dominated at 160-218 and 743-854.

This clone appeared a few times. What it recognizes is unknown. Sequenced material: peripheral blood, taken 28 days after the second AZD1222 dose. The TCR sequence derives from an adult who received the AZD1222 COVID-19 vaccine. V usage is TRBV11-2 and J usage is TRBJ2-5; TRBD1 agrees at 11 bases. The CDR3 DNA is TGTGCCAGCAGCTCTTTGAGGGACAGGGGGAGGGAGACCCAGTACTTC. It yields the protein CASSSLRDRGRETQYF.